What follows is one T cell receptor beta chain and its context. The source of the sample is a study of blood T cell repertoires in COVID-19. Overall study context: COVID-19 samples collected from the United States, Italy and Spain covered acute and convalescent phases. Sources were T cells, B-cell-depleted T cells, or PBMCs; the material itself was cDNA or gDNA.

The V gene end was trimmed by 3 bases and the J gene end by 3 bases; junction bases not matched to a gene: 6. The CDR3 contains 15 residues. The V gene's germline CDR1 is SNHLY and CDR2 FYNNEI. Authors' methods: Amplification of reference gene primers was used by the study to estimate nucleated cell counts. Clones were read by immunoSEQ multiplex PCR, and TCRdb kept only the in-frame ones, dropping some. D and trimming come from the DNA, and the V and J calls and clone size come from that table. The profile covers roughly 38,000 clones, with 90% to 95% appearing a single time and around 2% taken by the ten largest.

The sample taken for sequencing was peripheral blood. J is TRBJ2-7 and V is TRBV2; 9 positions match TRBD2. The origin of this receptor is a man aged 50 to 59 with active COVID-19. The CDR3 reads CASSEAGGPFYEQYF. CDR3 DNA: TGTGCCAGCAGTGAGGCGGGGGGGCCTTTCTACGAGCAGTACTTC.